The rows below give T cell receptor beta chains drawn from one sample of a study of CD8+ T cells in alopecia areata. Using immunoSEQ multiplex PCR, the repertoire was profiled, and TCRdb retains in-frame clones only, with some absent. The sample shows roughly 13,000 clones, approximately 58% of them seen only once. The sequencing sample was made of CD4+ Tregs sorted from blood. Receptor source: a human donor with alopecia areata. The CDR3 runs from the conserved cysteine through the conserved F or W. Each record gives: D gene, V gene, clone size, J gene, CDR3 DNA, CDR3 protein. D genes are given only for firm matches. Where a row states a size, it is once, few, many or the class of an expanded clone; other rows omit it.

D: TRBD2
V: TRBV5-4
size: NA
J: TRBJ2-5
DNA: TGTGCCAGCAGCCGGGGGACTAGCGGGAGTGAGACCCAGTACTTC
CDR3: CASSRGTSGSETQYF

D: TRBD1
V: TRBV7-9
size: NA
J: TRBJ2-2
DNA: TGTGCCAGCAGCCCTCGGGGGACAGGGATTACCGGGGAGCTGTTTTTT
CDR3: CASSPRGTGITGELFF

D: NA
V: TRBV28
size: NA
J: TRBJ2-1
DNA: TGTGCCAGCAGTTTAATGTATGAGCAGTTCTTC
CDR3: CASSLMYEQFF

D: NA
V: TRBV6-1
size: NA
J: TRBJ2-7
DNA: TGTGCCAGCAGGGAGACTGGAATCGGGGAGCAGTACTTC
CDR3: CASRETGIGEQYF

D: NA
V: TRBV5-6
size: NA
J: TRBJ1-2
DNA: TGTGCCAGCAGCTTAGGGGACCGACGAACGTGGGGCTACACCTTC
CDR3: CASSLGDRRTWGYTF

D: NA
V: TRBV6-5
size: NA
J: TRBJ2-7
DNA: TGTGCCAGCAGCAATAGTAACGTCGGTTACGAGCAGTACTTC
CDR3: CASSNSNVGYEQYF

D: NA
V: TRBV19
size: NA
J: TRBJ1-2
DNA: TGTGCCAGTAAGGACAGCATCTCACTTAACTATGGCTACACCTTC
CDR3: CASKDSISLNYGYTF

D: TRBD2
V: TRBV30
size: NA
J: TRBJ2-1
DNA: TGTGCCTGGAAGGCGGGAGGAGGGAATGAGCAGTTCTTC
CDR3: CAWKAGGGNEQFF

D: TRBD1
V: TRBV28
size: medium-sized
J: TRBJ2-3
DNA: TGTGCCAGCAGTCCCCTTCGGGACAGGAACACAGATACGCAGTATTTT
CDR3: CASSPLRDRNTDTQYF

D: TRBD1
V: TRBV7-9
size: NA
J: TRBJ2-7
DNA: TGTGCCAGCAGCTCTCGGGACAGGGCTCGGGAGCAGTACTTC
CDR3: CASSSRDRAREQYF

D: NA
V: TRBV5-1
size: NA
J: TRBJ2-1
DNA: TGCGCCAGCAGCTTCCTAACCAATGAGCAGTTCTTC
CDR3: CASSFLTNEQFF

D: NA
V: TRBV5-4
size: medium-sized
J: TRBJ2-2
DNA: TGTGCCAGCAGCCTGGCTACTTTTAACACCGGGGAGCTGTTTTTT
CDR3: CASSLATFNTGELFF

D: NA
V: TRBV28
size: NA
J: TRBJ2-2
DNA: TGTGCCAGCAGTTGGGGGTCACGGGAGCTGTTTTTT
CDR3: CASSWGSRELFF

D: NA
V: TRBV5-4
size: few
J: TRBJ1-3
DNA: TGTGCCAGCAGCCAAGGGGGCTCTGGAAACACCATATATTTT
CDR3: CASSQGGSGNTIYF

D: NA
V: TRBV11-2
size: few
J: TRBJ2-5
DNA: TGTGCCAGCAGCTTTTCCGGGCGTCGGGGGGAGACCCAGTACTTC
CDR3: CASSFSGRRGETQYF

D: NA
V: TRBV9
size: few
J: TRBJ2-7
DNA: TGTGCCAGCAGCGTAGCAGGAGGGACGAACCGGGCCTACGAGCAGTACTTC
CDR3: CASSVAGGTNRAYEQYF

D: NA
V: TRBV4-2
size: few
J: TRBJ2-5
DNA: TGTGCCAGCAGCCAAGACGCCCCTCTAGCGTCACCCCTCCAAGAGACCCAGTACTTC
CDR3: CASSQDAPLASPLQETQYF

D: NA
V: TRBV6-6
size: NA
J: TRBJ2-7
DNA: TGTGCCAGCAGTTCCTACCGGGACGCAAGCTCCTACGAGCAGTACTTC
CDR3: CASSSYRDASSYEQYF

D: NA
V: TRBV7-9
size: NA
J: TRBJ1-2
DNA: TGTGCCAGCAGCTTAGCGCCTGGGGGTGACTATGGCTACACCTTC
CDR3: CASSLAPGGDYGYTF

D: NA
V: TRBV27
size: once
J: TRBJ1-2
DNA: TGTGCCAGCAGTGCGGACAGAATATATGGCTACACCTTC
CDR3: CASSADRIYGYTF

D: NA
V: TRBV28
size: few
J: TRBJ1-5
DNA: TGTGCCAGCAGTTTAAGGGGCGCGACCCAGCCCCAGCATTTT
CDR3: CASSLRGATQPQHF

D: NA
V: TRBV5-1
size: few
J: TRBJ2-5
DNA: TGCGCCAGCAGCTTGGTGGACCAAGAGACCCAGTACTTC
CDR3: CASSLVDQETQYF

D: TRBD2
V: TRBV6-1
size: NA
J: TRBJ2-3
DNA: TGTGCCACCCGGGGGGGGACAGATACGCAGTATTTT
CDR3: CATRGGTDTQYF

D: TRBD2
V: TRBV2
size: NA
J: TRBJ2-7
DNA: TGTGCCAGCAGTGAAGAAGGACTAGCGGGAGGTCGGTCCGAGCAGTACTTC
CDR3: CASSEEGLAGGRSEQYF

D: NA
V: TRBV7-9
size: once
J: TRBJ2-7
DNA: TGTGCCAGCAGCCCTGCCGTATGGGGGAGCTACGAGCAGTACTTC
CDR3: CASSPAVWGSYEQYF

D: NA
V: TRBV15
size: NA
J: TRBJ2-5
DNA: TGTGCCACCAGCAGAGATAGTGCCCCCGGTCGAACCCAGTACTTC
CDR3: CATSRDSAPGRTQYF

D: NA
V: TRBV11-2
size: NA
J: TRBJ2-7
DNA: TGTGCCAGCAGCCTGACCTACGAGCAGTACTTC
CDR3: CASSLTYEQYF

D: NA
V: TRBV6-6
size: once
J: TRBJ1-3
DNA: TGTGCCAGCAGTCGGACGGGAGGAAACACCATATATTTT
CDR3: CASSRTGGNTIYF

D: NA
V: TRBV5-4
size: once
J: TRBJ2-5
DNA: TGTGCCAGCAGCAATTCACAGGGTCCGGAGACCCAGTACTTC
CDR3: CASSNSQGPETQYF

D: NA
V: TRBV5-6
size: NA
J: TRBJ1-2
DNA: TGTGCCAGCAGCTTTTTCTCGGGAGTACCAGGCTACACCTTC
CDR3: CASSFFSGVPGYTF

D: NA
V: TRBV6-6
size: NA
J: TRBJ2-7
DNA: TGTGCCAGCAGTTACTCGCAGGTTTCCTACGAGCAGTACTTC
CDR3: CASSYSQVSYEQYF

D: NA
V: TRBV19
size: medium-sized
J: TRBJ2-1
DNA: TGTGCCAGTAGTAATAGGCGTGAGCAGTTCTTC
CDR3: CASSNRREQFF

D: TRBD1
V: TRBV27
size: few
J: TRBJ1-5
DNA: TGTGCCAGCAGTTTAGCCGGGACAGGGGGGGATCAGCCCCAGCATTTT
CDR3: CASSLAGTGGDQPQHF

D: TRBD2
V: TRBV18
size: NA
J: TRBJ2-3
DNA: TGTGCCAGCTCATCATATCCTAGCGGGAGTCGACCAGATACGCAGTATTTT
CDR3: CASSSYPSGSRPDTQYF

D: TRBD2
V: TRBV5-1
size: large
J: TRBJ2-5
DNA: TGCGCCAGCAGCTTGGCCAGCGGGAGCCGAGAGACCCAGTACTTC
CDR3: CASSLASGSRETQYF

D: TRBD2
V: TRBV2
size: NA
J: TRBJ2-7
DNA: TGTGCCAGCCTGAGACGGGGACTAGCGGAGTACGAGCAGTACTTC
CDR3: CASLRRGLAEYEQYF

D: NA
V: TRBV11-3
size: NA
J: TRBJ1-2
DNA: TGTGCCAGCAGCCTAAGGACGGGCTCCAACTATGGCTACACCTTC
CDR3: CASSLRTGSNYGYTF

D: NA
V: TRBV29-1
size: few
J: TRBJ1-1
DNA: TGCAGCGTTGAAGGTAAACGGGGGTTCAACCTGAACACTGAAGCTTTCTTT
CDR3: CSVEGKRGFNLNTEAFF